This T cell receptor (beta chain) is drawn from a study of T cells in Graves' hyperthyroidism and ophthalmopathy. Template material for amplifying TCR beta CDR3 regions consisted of RNA transcripts. The primer set for the first-round RT-PCR of the TCR CDR3 was HTBI. TCRdb ran MiXCR on the multiplex PCR reads and lists one entry per CDR3 protein. The sample holds hundreds of thousands of distinct CDR3 sequences; 16% are singletons and the top ten take less than 3.5%. The CDR3 spans 16 residues. V lost 0 bases, J lost 1 base, and 14 bases lay in between. Germline V gene sequence: CDR1 SGHNT, CDR2 YYREEE (reference sequence). Patients with uncontrolled infections, other autoimmune diseases, pregnancy or lactation were excluded. Out of over 7.5 ml of fresh peripheral blood came the PBMCs.

This rearrangement joins TRBV5-4 to TRBJ2-7; D gene uncertain. This clonotype originated in a middle-aged woman with Graves' ophthalmopathy. The sequenced sample consisted of blood. The CDR3 DNA follows: TGTGCCAGCAGCTTGGGCAAACACAGTCCGTCCTACGAGCAGTACTTC. It encodes CASSLGKHSPSYEQYF.